Listed below are T cell receptor beta chains from one sample, sequenced in a study of vaccination effects on CD4 cells after COVID-19. Clones were read by immunoSEQ multiplex PCR, and TCRdb kept only the in-frame ones, dropping some. The table has approximately 30,000 clones, 82% seen once. Their recognized antigens are unknown. The sample was CD4+ T cells from PBMCs cultured with HCoV-NL63 spike peptides, taken after COVID-19 vaccination. These receptors all come from a human donor who received a COVID-19 vaccine. Some clones in this sample may be carry-over from other donors' samples. Both conserved end residues are part of each CDR3. Only some rows state a clone size, as once, few, many or a class for expanded clones.

abundance: .
j_gene: TRBJ1-3
v_gene: TRBV5-6
CDR3aa: CASSSQAASGNTIYF

abundance: .
j_gene: TRBJ1-6
v_gene: TRBV7-8
CDR3aa: CASSPRDPTINSPLHF

abundance: few
j_gene: TRBJ2-1
v_gene: TRBV7-7
CDR3aa: CASPFGDSYNEQFF

abundance: .
j_gene: TRBJ1-5
v_gene: TRBV18
CDR3aa: CASSLDTFNQPQHF

abundance: .
j_gene: TRBJ1-5
v_gene: TRBV3-1/TRBV3-2
CDR3aa: CASSQQYNQPQHF

abundance: .
j_gene: TRBJ1-2
v_gene: TRBV19
CDR3aa: CASKILDSYGYTF

abundance: .
j_gene: TRBJ2-2
v_gene: TRBV6-1
CDR3aa: CASSEARWQTTGELFF

abundance: .
j_gene: TRBJ1-5
v_gene: TRBV18
CDR3aa: CASSPSTGIDQPQHF

abundance: .
j_gene: TRBJ1-3
v_gene: TRBV7-2
CDR3aa: CASSTRTGTGNTIYF

abundance: .
j_gene: TRBJ2-3
v_gene: TRBV18
CDR3aa: CASSPLGTSQSTDTQYF

abundance: .
j_gene: TRBJ1-5
v_gene: TRBV6-5
CDR3aa: CASSLTGANQPQHF

abundance: .
j_gene: TRBJ1-5
v_gene: TRBV6-4
CDR3aa: CASSAIGTLNQPQHF

abundance: .
j_gene: TRBJ1-5
v_gene: TRBV6-6
CDR3aa: CASEKYNSNQPQHF

abundance: few
j_gene: TRBJ1-2
v_gene: TRBV24-1
CDR3aa: CATSDFSNYGYTF

abundance: .
j_gene: TRBJ2-1
v_gene: TRBV27
CDR3aa: CASSSFGSKGREQFF

abundance: few
j_gene: TRBJ2-2
v_gene: TRBV19
CDR3aa: CASSIYPSGGELFF